This TCR beta chain was observed in a study of T cells in Graves' hyperthyroidism and ophthalmopathy. The study's findings and limits: Most expanded thyroid clonotypes above 0.001 also appeared in blood.

Between the trimmed V and J ends, which lost 3 bases and 2 bases, there was a span of 6 bases. CDR1 and CDR2 from the germline V gene are SGHNT and YYREEE (reference sequence). This CDR3 region has 12 residues. Amplified regions were TCR beta CDR3 sequences from RNA transcripts. Primed by the HTBI set, a first-round RT-PCR was run on the TCR CDR3. From the multiplex PCR reads, TCRdb called clonotypes with MiXCR, one entry per CDR3 protein. The sample has fewer than 500,000 distinct CDR3 sequences, 14% to 15% seen once. To note about this clonotype: Its antigen is not identified.

The chain joins TRBV5-4 to TRBJ2-7; TRBD1 or TRBD2 may be the D gene (5 bases each). The sequencing sample was made of blood. The sequence came from a young man with Graves' ophthalmopathy. The CDR3, as DNA: TGTGCCAGCAGCTGGGACGCCTACGAGCAGTACTTC. Translating gives CASSWDAYEQYF.